This TCR beta chain was sequenced in a study of T-cell memory formation after mild COVID-19. MiXCR was run by TCRdb on the 5' RACE reads, yielding one entry per CDR3 protein. The table has approximately 400,000 distinct CDR3 sequences, roughly a quarter seen once. The TCR comes from an adult woman who had mild COVID-19 (a few samples of this study predate the infection). Cell type and time point are not known. Sequenced: PBMCs or a T cell subset sorted from them (not recorded which).

The CDR3 spells CASSLQGVETQYF. The CDR3 nucleotides read TGTGCCAGCAGCCTACAGGGAGTAGAGACCCAGTACTTC. The chain couples TRBV3-1 to TRBJ2-5, with D possibly being TRBD1 (6 bases). This CDR3 has 13 residues. Germline-derived CDR1 and CDR2 are LGHDT and YNNKEL (reference sequence). V was trimmed by 4 bases and J by 4 bases, leaving 10 bases between them.